This T cell receptor beta chain appears in the sequencing data of a study of identical twins. Study conclusions and caveats: Invariant MAIT and iNKT cells may have partly biased zero-insertion analyses.

As concerns this clonotype: The target antigen is unknown.

The J segment lost 6 bases and the V segment lost 6 bases, leaving 13 bases of the junction unmatched. The CDR3 has 17 amino acids. CDR1 DFQATT and CDR2 SNEGSKA come from the germline V gene (reference sequence). From the 5' RACE reads, TCRdb called clonotypes with MiXCR, one entry per CDR3 protein. The sample records some 500,000 distinct CDR3 sequences, over 11% being singletons. This sample was shared with a second study, whose subject was yellow fever vaccine responses in identical twins.

This sequence was found in a woman aged 18 to 35 in good health. The rearrangement links TRBV20-1 to TRBJ1-6, with 11 positions matching TRBD1. Material: CD4+ T cells sorted from blood. CDR3 sequence: CSAPGQGAVMGNSPLHF. DNA for the CDR3: TGCAGTGCCCCCGGACAGGGGGCGGTGATGGGTAATTCACCCCTCCACTTT.